This entry concerns a single TCR beta chain. The target antigen is unknown. V shed 0 bases and J shed 16 bases, with 13 bases lying between them. The CDR3 length is 12 residues. The germline CDR1 and CDR2 sequences are MNHNS and SASEGT. Data came from immunoSEQ multiplex PCR; TCRdb stores just in-frame clones and leaves some out. The sample shows roughly 2.6 million clones, about 92% of them seen only once. This sample was included in a study of shared clonotypes between healthy human individuals. Study outcomes and limitations: Relative to their counterparts shared across all four donors, non-shared clonotypes exhibited diminished generation probabilities.

The TCR originated in a man younger than 35 in good health. The gene calls are TRBV6-1 and TRBJ1-3; D not resolved. The sequenced sample consisted of naive CD4+ T cells sorted from blood. This sample's subset: CD45RA+ positively selected. The CDR3 loop is CASSEARRRTYF. CDR3 sequence (DNA): TGTGCCAGCAGTGAAGCGCGGAGACGGACGTATTTT.